Listed here are 6 T cell receptor beta chains from one sample, sequenced in a study of blood T cell repertoires in COVID-19. Sequencing used immunoSEQ multiplex PCR; TCRdb keeps in-frame clones, though not all of them. The sample records 250,000 to 350,000 clones, about 87% being singletons. The sample consisted of peripheral blood. All receptors come from a woman aged 50 to 60 who had recovered from COVID-19.

This chain connects TRBV7-9 to TRBJ2-2, with a possible D match to TRBD1 (5 bases). CDR3 size: 16 residues. Germline assignment: CDR1 SEHNR and CDR2 FQNEAQ (reference sequence). Trimming left V 5 bases short and J 6 bases short, with 19 bases between. The CDR3 loop is CASSPWTSGNAGELFF. CDR3 nucleotide sequence: TGTGCCAGCAGCCCGTGGACAAGTGGAAACGCCGGGGAGCTGTTTTTT.

V usage is TRBV7-2 and J usage is TRBJ1-1; D remains ambiguous. There are 13 residues in the CDR3. Per the germline V gene, CDR1 is SGHTA and CDR2 is FQGNSA. The V and J ends lost 5 bases and 5 bases respectively, with 12 bases between them. The CDR3 is CASSPTPGTEAFF. The DNA for the CDR3 is TGTGCCAGCAGCCCGACTCCGGGAACTGAAGCTTTCTTT.

V is TRBV7-9 and J is TRBJ1-5; perhaps TRBD1 as D (6 bases). V shed 1 base and J shed 3 bases, with 10 bases lying between them. The germline gives CDR1 SEHNR, CDR2 FQNEAQ (reference sequence). The CDR3 is 15 residues long. The CDR3 loop reads CASSLDGQNNQPQHF. CDR3 coding DNA: TGTGCCAGCAGCTTAGACGGACAGAACAATCAGCCCCAGCATTTT.

V is TRBV7-2 and J is TRBJ2-5; 13 bases line up with TRBD2. The CDR3 has 16 amino acids. Germline lookup yields CDR1 SGHTA and CDR2 FQGNSA. V shed 6 bases, J shed 2 bases, and the junction held 6 bases outside the gene matches. The CDR3 protein is CASSKTSGGNQETQYF. In DNA form, the CDR3 reads TGTGCCAGCAGTAAGACTAGCGGGGGGAATCAAGAGACCCAGTACTTC.

The chain recombines TRBV2 with TRBJ2-4; 7 nucleotides line up with TRBD2. The CDR3 covers 15 residues. V trimming: 5 bases; J trimming: 9 bases; junction bases outside the gene matches: 13. The germline V gene encodes CDR1 SNHLY and CDR2 FYNNEI. Here the CDR3 reads CASSSSGATGVIQYF. For the CDR3, the DNA is TGTGCCAGCAGTTCCAGCGGGGCGACCGGGGTCATTCAGTACTTC.

This chain links TRBV9 with TRBJ2-2; 8 positions match TRBD1. The germline V gene encodes CDR1 SGDLS and CDR2 YYNGEE. This CDR3 is 15 amino acids long. J lost 6 bases, V lost 4 bases, and 8 bases had no gene match. This chain's CDR3 is CASSPRTGQAGELFF. CDR3 in DNA: TGTGCCAGCAGCCCAAGGACAGGGCAGGCCGGGGAGCTGTTTTTT.